This T cell receptor (beta chain) was sequenced in a study of blood T cells in healthy people across ages. Study results and caveats: The long-lived group displayed more naive CD4+ cells, plus higher diversity, than the aged donors did. Any changes in expanded clonotypes were possibly confounded, as donor CMV status remained unknown.

There are a few counts of this clonotype. Antigen specificity is unknown. The donors, all healthy, were Caucasians living in Russia, aged roughly 6 to 100. Each donor had around 9.8 milliliters of peripheral blood drawn. A J-beta primer mix and a sample-barcoded 5' primer were used in a second PCR of roughly 6 to 11 cycles. One entry per CDR3 protein, called by TCRdb with MiXCR from the 5' RACE reads. There are 600,000 to 650,000 distinct CDR3 sequences in the sample; around 54% occur only once, and around 37% lies in the top ten. The sequence was obtained from a man in his sixties in good health. The specimen was blood.

CDR3 sequence reads: CASSFAAGGETQYF. CDR3 in DNA: TGTGCCAGCAGCTTTGCAGCGGGGGGAGAGACCCAGTACTTC. The rearrangement links TRBV7-2 to TRBJ2-5, with 9 bases that match TRBD2. The V gene end was trimmed by 3 bases and the J gene end by 4 bases; junction bases not matched to a gene: 3. The CDR3 length is 14 residues. CDR1 and CDR2 (germline): SGHTA, FQGNSA.